This entry lists 24 T cell receptor beta chains sequenced from one sample in a study of metastatic and nonmetastatic thyroid tumors. None of the patients had undergone any treatment ahead of thyroid surgery. TCRdb re-clonotyped the PCR reads via MiXCR. The top ten clones hold more than 9% of a sample with about 64,000 clones, 15% to 20% of them seen once. The sample was blood. These receptors were obtained from a male donor with papillary thyroid cancer or a benign thyroid nodule (not recorded which). Some clones in this sample may be carry-over from other donors' samples.

This clone was observed at least ten times. Other DNA sequences within the sample encode an identical CDR3. J is TRBJ2-1 and V is TRBV27; 7 bases align to TRBD1. With V trimmed by 5 bases and J by 2 bases, 9 bases remained unmatched. CDR1 and CDR2 from the germline V gene are MNHEY and SMNVEV (reference sequence). The CDR3 length is 16 residues. As DNA, the CDR3 is TGTGCCAGCAGTCGGGACAGAGTTCCAACCTACAATGAGCAGTTCTTC. It translates to CASSRDRVPTYNEQFF.

This clone came up many times. This chain connects TRBV6-5 to TRBJ2-6, with no clear D. Germline CDR1 is MNHEY and CDR2 is SVGAGI. Trimming removed 0 bases from V and 2 bases from J, with 5 bases in between. The CDR3 totals 15 residues. The CDR3 region has the DNA TGTGCCAGCAGTTACTCGTTCGCTGGGGCCAACGTCCTGACTTTC. It encodes CASSYSFAGANVLTF.

Points on this clone: Being one base from a much bigger clone, this may be a read error. This CDR3 is also generated by other DNA sequences in the sample. V gene TRBV6-5 combines with J gene TRBJ2-3; TRBD2 matches 8 bases. Germline CDR1 is MNHEY and CDR2 is SVGAGI. The CDR3 loop spans 15 amino acids. CDR3 sequence reads: CASSYGGGITDTQYF. CDR3 bases: TGTGCCAGCAGTTACGGCGGGGGGATCACAGATACACAGTATTTT.

The V and J genes are TRBV6-1 and TRBJ2-5, with unresolved D. The V gene's germline CDR1 is MNHNS and CDR2 SASEGT. This CDR3 contains 16 residues. The ends were cut back, 7 bases at V and 2 bases at J, with 20 bases in the middle. This CDR3 reads CASIDTLDVGQETQYF. The CDR3 DNA reads as TGTGCCAGCATTGACACATTGGATGTAGGTCAAGAGACCCAGTACTTC.

This clone showed up many times. The chain employs TRBV27 and TRBJ2-7; TRBD2 matches at 7 bases. This CDR3 is built from 14 residues. The V and J ends lost 5 bases and 0 bases, in that order; junction bases with no gene match: 4. The V gene's germline CDR1 is MNHEY and CDR2 SMNVEV (reference sequence). The CDR3 DNA reads TGTGCCAGCAGTCTCCGGGGGGTCTCCTACGAGCAGTACTTC. Encoded protein: CASSLRGVSYEQYF.

As regards this clone: A junction end diverges from the germline sequence, so it may reflect a read error. This chain connects TRBV7-2 to TRBJ2-3; TRBD2 might be the D (5 bases). This CDR3 is 17 amino acids long. CDR1 and CDR2 (germline): SGHTA, FQGNSA. CDR3 loop: CASSLAALGPSTDTQYF. The CDR3 DNA follows: TGTGCCAGCAGCTTAGCGGCGCTCGGCCCTAGCACAGATACTCAGTATTTT.

The sample holds many counts of this clone. The chain links TRBV29-1 to TRBJ2-7; D might be TRBD1 or TRBD2, each matching 5 bases. This CDR3 spans 15 amino acids. CDR1 and CDR2 (germline): SQVTM, ANQGSEA. The germline V and J ends were trimmed by 7 bases and 1 base, with 20 bases remaining between them. The CDR3 DNA reads TGCAGCGAGAAACCGGGGCCGTGGGGTTCCTACGAGCAGTACGTC. Protein: CSEKPGPWGSYEQYV.

This clone has at least ten counts. V gene TRBV7-2 combines with J gene TRBJ2-1; 11 nucleotides agree with TRBD2. Trimming removed 5 bases from V and 12 bases from J; junction bases left unmatched: 15. The CDR3 consists of 16 residues. Germline CDR1 is SGHTA and CDR2 is FQGNSA. The CDR3 reads CASSPGRGLAAFGQFF. Written as DNA, the CDR3 is TGTGCCAGCAGCCCTGGGCGGGGACTAGCGGCATTTGGGCAGTTCTTC.

The table lists this clone with many counts. The sample carries other DNA sequences with the same CDR3. This sequence joins TRBV19 and TRBJ2-2, with TRBD1 identical over 8 bases. The V gene's germline CDR1 is LNHDA and CDR2 SQIVND (reference sequence). The V gene end was trimmed by 6 bases and the J gene end by 5 bases; junction bases not matched to a gene: 11. This CDR3 comprises 16 residues. CDR3 DNA sequence: TGTGCCAGTAGGATTCCCAGGGGGCCGCAAACCGGGGAGCTGTTTTTT. As protein: CASRIPRGPQTGELFF.

This clone was observed a few times. This may come from a read error, since a much larger clone is one base off. The same CDR3 arises from other DNA sequences in this sample as well. The chain uses TRBV29-1 and TRBJ1-2; D possibly corresponds to TRBD1 (5 bases). Per germline, CDR1 SQVTM and CDR2 ANQGSEA. CDR3 length: 12 amino acids. V was clipped by 0 bases and J by 7 bases, with 9 bases between them. The CDR3 DNA reads TGCAGCGTTGAAGATGGTGGGGGTGGCTACACCTTC. It codes for CSVEDGGGGYTF.

This clone occurred many times. The V and J genes are TRBV29-1 and TRBJ2-2; D may be TRBD2 (7 bases). The length of the CDR3 is 15 residues. V was clipped by 7 bases and J by 6 bases, with 21 bases between them. The germline V gene has CDR1 SQVTM and CDR2 ANQGSEA. CDR3 nucleotide sequence: TGCAGCGGCCTCCGTAGGGGGGGGTTAGCCGGGGAGCTGTTTTTT. Translated: CSGLRRGGLAGELFF.

This clone was found many times. The chain is built from TRBV15 and TRBJ1-6; 7 positions match TRBD1. The CDR3 spans 14 residues. V lost 7 bases and J lost 8; bases outside the gene matches: 8. Germline CDR1 reads LNHNV; CDR2 reads YYDKDF (reference sequence). CDR3 in DNA: TGTGCCACCATTATGGGGGACAGTTATTCACCCCTCCACTTT. Protein: CATIMGDSYSPLHF. The entire variable domain, with the rest obtained from reference TRBV15 and TRBJ1-6, is as follows: DAMVIQNPRYQVTQFGKPVTLSCSQTLNHNVMYWYQQKSSQAPKLLFHYYDKDFNNEADTPDNFQSRRPNTSFCFLDIRSPGLGDTAMYLCATIMGDSYSPLHFGNGTRLTVT.

A word on this clone: Lacking the conserved final phenylalanine or tryptophan, this CDR3 likely reflects a read error. V usage is TRBV6-5 and J usage is TRBJ2-7; weak D call: TRBD1 (5 bases). The V and J ends lost 3 bases and 5 bases respectively, with 11 bases between them. Germline V CDR1 and CDR2: MNHEY, SVGAGI. This CDR3 is 13 amino acids long. The CDR3 DNA follows: TGTGCCAGCAGTTATCAGGGTATAGACGAGCAGTACTGC. Protein sequence: CASSYQGIDEQYC.

The chain's CDR3 is CASSQTRGSVTEQFF. CDR3 sequence (DNA): TGTGCCAGCAGCCAAACCAGGGGATCCGTTACTGAGCAGTTCTTC. The chain combines TRBV3-1 with TRBJ2-1, with TRBD1 as a possible D gene (6 bases). The CDR3 spans 15 residues. Trimming removed 2 bases at V and 9 bases at J, with 17 bases between. The V gene's germline CDR1 is LGHDT and CDR2 YNNKEL (reference sequence).

The chain employs TRBV6-1 and TRBJ1-1, with D unresolved. Germline CDR1 reads MNHNS; CDR2 reads SASEGT. There are 14 residues in the CDR3. Trimming shortened V by 6 bases and J by 6 bases, and 17 bases separated the two germline ends. This CDR3 reads CASSLRVDVSEAFF. The DNA for the CDR3 is TGTGCCAGCAGCCTAAGGGTGGACGTCTCTGAAGCTTTCTTT.

This clone appeared many times. This sequence joins TRBV4-2 and TRBJ2-1; TRBD2 matches 7 bases. Per germline, CDR1 LGHNA and CDR2 YNFKEQ. Trimming at V came to 0 bases and at J to 9 bases, leaving 2 bases not matched to a gene. This CDR3 comprises 13 residues. CDR3 loop: CASSQEGGVEQFF. CDR3 in DNA: TGTGCCAGCAGCCAAGAGGGAGGGGTTGAGCAGTTCTTC.

Written as DNA, the CDR3 is TGTGCCAGCAGCTTTGCCCCTGGGACGTTGACCCAGTACTTC. Residues: CASSFAPGTLTQYF. V gene TRBV11-2 combines with J gene TRBJ2-5; D assignment may be TRBD1 or TRBD2 (5 bases each). V was shortened by 3 bases and J by 7 bases, with 15 bases between the two germline ends. The germline V gene encodes CDR1 SGHAT and CDR2 FQNNGV. The CDR3 loop spans 14 amino acids.

Regarding this clone: At one of its ends the junction is not consistent with the germline gene, which may arise from a read error. This rearrangement joins TRBV7-2 to TRBJ1-1; the match to TRBD1 covers 7 bases. CDR3 length equals 13 residues. Per the germline V gene, CDR1 is SGHTA and CDR2 is FQGNSA. CDR3 coding DNA: TGTGCCGGCAGCTTCGACAGGGCTACTGAAGCTTTCTTT. This encodes CAGSFDRATEAFF.

Remarks on this clone: With a much larger clone just one base away, this may be a read error. This sample includes further DNA sequences coding for the same CDR3. V is TRBV20-1 and J is TRBJ2-5, with TRBD2 matching 7 bases. V lost 5 bases to trimming and J lost 5 bases; unmatched junction nucleotides: 11. This CDR3 is 14 amino acids long. CDR1 is DFQATT and CDR2 is SNEGSKA in the germline V gene (reference sequence). The CDR3 bases are TGCAGTGCTGGGGAGGGACTGCTGAGGGAGACCCAGTACTTC. Its protein is CSAGEGLLRETQYF.

Comments on this clone: The sample carries other DNA sequences with the same CDR3. V and J are TRBV11-3 and TRBJ2-1; the D gene is possibly TRBD2 (5 bases). CDR1 and CDR2 from the germline V gene are SGHNT and YENEEA. This CDR3 region has 14 residues. Trimming cost V 2 bases and J 7 bases, with 12 bases left between them. This chain's CDR3 is CASSLYSGANEQFF. The CDR3 DNA reads as TGTGCCAGCAGCTTATACAGCGGTGCTAATGAGCAGTTCTTC.

This clone was seen at least ten times. The rearrangement joins TRBV30 to TRBJ1-5, with D unclear. V lost 2 bases, J lost 0 bases, and 8 bases lay in between. The CDR3 sequence is 14 residues long. Germline values: CDR1 GTSNPN, CDR2 SVGIG (reference sequence). In nucleotides, the CDR3 is TGTGCCTGGAGTAGACGGTTTAGCAATCAGCCCCAGCATTTT. This gives the protein CAWSRRFSNQPQHF.

This clone was seen repeatedly, ten times or more. A read error may be the cause here, since a much bigger clone is one base away. The CDR3 spells CASTGSSWEAQYF. The CDR3 DNA reads as TGTGCCAGCACCGGAAGTAGTTGGGAGGCCCAGTACTTC. The V gene is TRBV28, the J gene TRBJ2-5; D is possibly TRBD2 (6 bases). Germline assignment: CDR1 MDHEN and CDR2 SYDVKM. Trimming cost V 7 bases and J 9 bases, with 18 bases left between them. The CDR3 loop spans 13 amino acids.

This clone was detected ten times or more. V is TRBV27 and J is TRBJ2-1, with D possibly being TRBD2 (5 bases). V was cut by 2 bases and J by 7 bases, with 9 bases left in between. This CDR3 is 13 amino acids long. Per the germline V gene, CDR1 is MNHEY and CDR2 is SMNVEV (reference sequence). As DNA, the CDR3 is TGTGCCAGCAGTTTAGGGGAGTGGAATGAGCAGTTCTTC. Protein sequence: CASSLGEWNEQFF.

This clone came up many times. The V gene is TRBV10-3, the J gene TRBJ2-7, with 10 bases that match TRBD1. Germline CDR1 reads ENHRY; CDR2 reads SYGVKD. Trimming cost V 5 bases and J 4 bases; bases outside gene matches: 5. CDR3 length: 14 residues. The CDR3 region is CAISPGTGDYEQYF. The DNA of the CDR3 is TGTGCCATCAGTCCCGGGACAGGGGATTACGAGCAGTACTTC.